The clone carrying this TCR beta chain was observed a few times. The antigen is not known. The junction had 7 bases not matched to a gene; V was cut back by 4 bases and J by 5 bases. The CDR3 runs 14 residues. Germline values: CDR1 SEHNR, CDR2 FQNEAQ (reference sequence). The record originates from a study of blood T cells in healthy people across ages. Isolation of PBMCs gave at least 6.5 million cells per sample. Primed by a sample-barcoded 5' primer and a J-beta primer mix, a second PCR proceeded for about 6 to 11 cycles. TCRdb fed the 5' RACE reads into MiXCR, producing one record per CDR3 protein. Of fewer than 1,000,000 distinct CDR3 sequences in the sample, 40% to 50% were seen once. Study-level points and caveats: Conclusively comparing naive with antigen-experienced cells was impossible with unsorted PBMCs. With age, beta diversity per million T cells declined roughly linearly, significantly by over 35.

The specimen was blood. This clonotype originated in a man in his fifties or sixties in good health. This rearrangement joins TRBV7-9 to TRBJ2-7; 8 bases align to TRBD1. CDR3 nucleotides: TGTGCCAGCAGCTCCCTACAGGGGGTCGACGAGCAGTACTTC. It codes for CASSSLQGVDEQYF. Together with reference TRBV7-9 and TRBJ2-7, the CDR3 gives the full variable domain: DTGVSQNPRHKITKRGQNVTFRCDPISEHNRLYWYRQTLGQGPEFLTYFQNEAQLEKSRLLSDRFSAERPKGSFSTLEIQRTEQGDSAMYLCASSSLQGVDEQYFGPGTRLTVT.